Listed here is a single T cell receptor (beta chain). Its antigen is currently unknown. This CDR3 comprises 17 residues. The data were taken from a study of T cells expressing NK-cell markers. Study summary: It was sorted CD3+CD56+NKG2C+, CD3+CD56+NKG2C- and CD3+CD56-NKG2C+ T cells that supplied the TCR beta repertoires. The eight sequenced donors comprised seven who were HCMV-seropositive and one who was seronegative.

TCRdb reanalyzed the 5' RACE reads and collapses them to one entry per CDR3 protein, without DNA. The specimen's table records some 440,000 distinct CDR3 sequences. Study results and limitations: Expanded clones of NKG2C+ T cells had an unclear HCMV specificity.

The sample consisted of blood T cells: a sorted CD56 or NKG2C T cell subset, CD4+ or CD8+ T cells, or bulk PBMC T cells (not recorded which). This sequence was found in a woman in her forties or fifties in good health. The rearrangement links TRBV12-3 or TRBV12-4 to TRBJ2-1; as DNA is missing, the TRBD1 call by TCRdb cannot be tested. CDR3 protein: CASSTQGQLSSYNEQFF.